The present T cell receptor (beta chain) was sequenced within a study of OX40 agonist ivuxolimab in advanced cancers. The overall study: Partial responses were achieved by three patients, one with hepatocellular carcinoma and two with cutaneous melanoma. Regarding the study as a whole: On average, CD8+ T cells had more expanded clones than CD4+. CD4+ and CD8+ T cells in blood underwent clonal expansion by week 6 at 0.1 to 3.0 mg/kg.

Assay: immunoSEQ multiplex PCR; the TCRdb copy retains only in-frame clones and omits some. The sample lists fewer than 100,000 clones, 83% occurring once. A word on this clone: Its antigen is unknown. At one boundary the junction diverges from the germline segment, which might be a read error.

This CDR3 is 13 amino acids long. CDR1 and CDR2 from the germline V gene are SQVTM and ANQGSEA. The clonotype originates from an adult with an advanced solid tumor such as melanoma, head and neck, liver or kidney cancer. V gene TRBV29-1 combines with J gene TRBJ2-4; 7 nucleotides agree with TRBD2. The source material was CD4+ or CD8+ T cells sorted from blood, sampled in a trial of the OX40 agonist ivuxolimab. In DNA, the CDR3 is TGCAGCGTTGAAGGACTAGCCCAAAACATTCAGTACTTC. This sequence encodes CSVEGLAQNIQYF.